This is a list of T cell receptor beta chains from one sample in a study of beta chain features in type 1 diabetes. TCRdb's table, derived via immunoSEQ multiplex PCR, lists solely in-frame clones and lacks some. The table has 250,000 to 300,000 clones, 7.5% to 9.5% seen once. What was sequenced was central memory CD4+ T cells from blood. The receptors here all came from a woman aged 18-29 years in good health. Each CDR3 is given with its conserved first and last residue. Each record gives: J gene, V gene, clone size, D gene, CDR3 DNA, CDR3 protein. A D gene is named only where the DNA matches it firmly. Clone size is shown for a subset of rows, as once, few, many or a class of expanded clone.

>TRBJ1-2|TRBV7-9|-|TRBD1
TGTGCCAGCAGCATGACGCCGGGACAGGGCTATGGCTACACCTTC
CASSMTPGQGYGYTF
>TRBJ2-5|TRBV30|-|-
TGTGCCTGGGCGGCGGTTCTAGGAGTAGGTGGGGAGACCCAGTACTTC
CAWAAVLGVGGETQYF
>TRBJ2-5|TRBV4-2|few|-
TGTGCCAGCAGCCAAGATTGGGTCACACGTAGTCAAGAGACCCAGTACTTC
CASSQDWVTRSQETQYF
>TRBJ1-1|TRBV4-3|many|-
TGCGCCAGCAGCCAATGGACAAAGAACACTGAAGCTTTCTTT
CASSQWTKNTEAFF
>TRBJ1-1|TRBV18|-|TRBD1
TGTGCCAGCTCACCACCGGGGGCAACAGGGGGCACTGAAGCTTTCTTT
CASSPPGATGGTEAFF
>TRBJ2-5|TRBV7-8|few|-
TGTGCCAGCAGCTCCGGGACACCGAATAAAGAGACCCAGTACTTC
CASSSGTPNKETQYF
>TRBJ1-5|TRBV6-5|-|-
TGTGCCAGCAGTTACTCGTATGGTTCCAATCAGCCCCAGCATTTT
CASSYSYGSNQPQHF
>TRBJ1-5|TRBV10-3|many|TRBD1
TGTGCCACCGCGACAGGGGATAGCAATCAGCCCCAGCATTTT
CATATGDSNQPQHF
>TRBJ2-1|TRBV12-5|-|-
TGTGCTAGTGGTTTGGGGCGGGACCCTGACAATGAGCAGTTCTTC
CASGLGRDPDNEQFF
>TRBJ2-5|TRBV7-7|few|-
TGTGCCAGCAGCCTAAGAGGAGCTGGGGAGACCCAGTACTTC
CASSLRGAGETQYF
>TRBJ2-6|TRBV4-2|-|-
TGTGCCAGCAGCCAAGATCCCACGAGCTCTGGGGCCAACGTCCTGACTTTC
CASSQDPTSSGANVLTF
>TRBJ2-5|TRBV2|few|-
TGTGCCAGCTTTTCCGACAAACAAGAGACCCAGTACTTC
CASFSDKQETQYF
>TRBJ2-2|TRBV5-4|-|TRBD1
TGTGCCAGCAGCTATTACAGGGGTACCGGGGAGCTGTTTTTT
CASSYYRGTGELFF
>TRBJ2-3|TRBV30|few|-
TGTGCCGGGGGGGGCTACACAGATACGCAGTATTTT
CAGGGYTDTQYF
>TRBJ1-2|TRBV9|-|-
TGTGCCAGCAGCGTAGATCCGGGCTCGGAGTATGGCTACACCTTC
CASSVDPGSEYGYTF
>TRBJ2-1|TRBV18|few|TRBD2
TGTGCCAGCTCACCACCGAATCTAGCGGGAGACTATGAGCAGTTCTTC
CASSPPNLAGDYEQFF
>TRBJ2-1|TRBV18|-|TRBD2
TGTGCCAGCTCACCACTAGCGGGTGGCTCCTACAATGAGCAGTTCTTC
CASSPLAGGSYNEQFF